The clone carrying this T cell receptor beta chain was seen a single time. Investigators amplified TCR beta CDR3 regions from RNA transcripts. HTBI-primed first-round RT-PCR preceded second-round multiplex PCR. From the multiplex PCR reads, TCRdb called clonotypes with MiXCR, one entry per CDR3 protein. The repertoire has about 550,000 distinct CDR3 sequences, less than 40% of them found once; the top ten carry about 4%. This specimen belongs to a study of Graves' ophthalmopathy and Graves' hyperthyroidism. In germline, CDR1 is KGHDR, CDR2 SFDVKD. The CDR3 loop spans 15 amino acids. The trim removed 4 bases at V and 4 bases at J, leaving 6 bases unmatched.

This chain connects TRBV24-1 to TRBJ2-3; 8 nucleotides agree with TRBD1. The clonotype was recovered from an adult man with Graves' hyperthyroidism. Sequenced material: peripheral blood or thyroid tissue (not recorded which). The CDR3 DNA is TGTGCCACCAGTGACTTCAGGGGGCAGGCAGATACGCAGTATTTT. Protein product: CATSDFRGQADTQYF.